These 30 T cell receptor beta chains were all obtained from the same sample, sequenced in a study of T cell responses to AZD1222 COVID-19 vaccine. The assay was immunoSEQ multiplex PCR, and TCRdb's table has in-frame clones only and misses some. The sample contains some 150,000 clones, 93% of which appear only once. Source: peripheral blood, taken on day 0 of AZD1222 vaccination. These receptors all stem from an adult in good health.

The chain uses TRBV18 and TRBJ2-7, with 7 bases matching TRBD1. Per germline, CDR1 KGHSH and CDR2 LQKENI. Unmatched junction bases numbered 11, after V lost 3 bases and J lost 0 bases. The CDR3 runs 17 residues. This CDR3 reads CASSPPPRQGSSYEQYF. CDR3 bases: TGTGCCAGCTCACCCCCACCCCGACAGGGAAGCTCCTACGAGCAGTACTTC.

This clone was observed a single time. The chain recombines TRBV5-4 with TRBJ2-1, with TRBD2 matching 9 bases. Per germline, CDR1 SGHNT and CDR2 YYREEE (reference sequence). V lost 3 bases and J lost 9; bases outside the gene matches: 10. The CDR3 contains 15 residues. The CDR3 nucleotides are TGTGCCAGCAGCTCGCTGACTAGCGGCTGGGGTGAGCAGTTCTTC. Its translation is CASSSLTSGWGEQFF.

The count of this clone is one. This rearrangement joins TRBV19 to TRBJ1-3, with D hard to call. CDR1 and CDR2 (germline): LNHDA, SQIVND (reference sequence). The CDR3 length is 14 residues. Trimming removed 10 bases from V and 3 bases from J, with 16 bases in between. The CDR3 is CATSLTGFGNTIYF. Written as DNA, the CDR3 is TGTGCCACCTCACTCACGGGATTTGGAAACACCATATATTTT.

The chain carries TRBV29-1 and TRBJ2-1; a weak D match, TRBD1 (5 bases). The CDR3 covers 12 residues. Germline V gene lookup returns CDR1 SQVTM and CDR2 ANQGSEA. Trimming stripped 6 bases from V and 7 bases from J, with 13 bases between. CDR3 protein: CSVDSKGNEQFF. Here the CDR3 DNA reads TGCAGCGTCGACAGTAAAGGGAATGAGCAGTTCTTC.

This chain uses TRBV3-1 (or the pseudogene TRBV3-2) with TRBJ2-7; TRBD1 matches at 10 bases. The CDR3 has 16 amino acids. V trimming: 1 base; J trimming: 3 bases; junction bases outside the gene matches: 6. CDR1 and CDR2 (germline): LGHDT, YNNKEL (reference sequence). Here the CDR3 DNA reads TGTGCCAGCAGCCAAGCACAGAGGACAGGGGGCTACGAGCAGTACTTC. It specifies CASSQAQRTGGYEQYF.

The chain couples TRBV29-1 to TRBJ1-4; unclear D gene. The CDR3 contains 12 residues. The germline V and J ends were trimmed by 4 bases and 4 bases, with 7 bases remaining between them. Germline assignment: CDR1 SQVTM and CDR2 ANQGSEA. CDR3 amino acids: CSVGHNNEKLFF. The CDR3 DNA reads as TGCAGCGTTGGGCATAATAATGAAAAACTGTTTTTT.

The chain joins TRBV5-4 to TRBJ2-1; 7 bases align to TRBD2. The CDR3 has 13 residues. The trim removed 2 bases at V and 6 bases at J, leaving 2 bases unmatched. Looked up from germline, CDR1 is SGHNT and CDR2 is YYREEE (reference sequence). CDR3 protein: CASSFRTSNEQFF. CDR3 in DNA: TGTGCCAGCAGCTTTAGGACTAGCAATGAGCAGTTCTTC.

The chain recombines TRBV24-1 with TRBJ1-1; 8 bases are shared with TRBD1. The CDR3 loop spans 15 amino acids. Germline trimming cut 3 bases from V and 4 bases from J; bases unmatched to any gene: 6. Germline V gene data show CDR1 as KGHDR and CDR2 as SFDVKD. CDR3 bases: TGTGCCACCAGTGATGTCTCAGGGGGCGGCACTGAAGCTTTCTTT. The encoded protein is CATSDVSGGGTEAFF.

The chain is built from TRBV5-1 and TRBJ1-3; 7 bases are shared with TRBD1. Trimming removed 5 bases from V and 4 bases from J; junction bases left unmatched: 6. The CDR3 is 14 amino acids. Per the germline V gene, CDR1 is SGHRS and CDR2 is YFSETQ. The CDR3 region is CASRLTGLGNTIYF. The DNA of the CDR3 is TGCGCCAGCAGATTGACAGGGCTCGGAAACACCATATATTTT.

The V call is TRBV11-2, the J call TRBJ1-6; 10 bases line up with TRBD1. Germline V gives CDR1 SGHAT, CDR2 FQNNGV. This CDR3 region has 14 residues. Losses at the gene ends were 1 base for V and 11 bases for J; bases not matched to a gene: 2. DNA of the CDR3: TGTGCCAGCAGCTTAGGGGACAGGGGAGCACCCCTCCACTTT. This codes for CASSLGDRGAPLHF. The whole variable domain, filled in from reference TRBV11-2 and TRBJ1-6, reads EAGVAQSPRYKIIEKRQSVAFWCNPISGHATLYWYQQILGQGPKLLIQFQNNGVVDDSQLPKDRFSAERLKGVDSTLKIQPAKLEDSAVYLCASSLGDRGAPLHFGNGTRLTVT.

CDR3 DNA: TGTGCCAGCAGCTGGGGTCTGCGGGGTTCACCCCTCCACTTT. It is translated as CASSWGLRGSPLHF. The gene calls are TRBV5-5 and TRBJ1-6; D ambiguous. Germline CDR1 and CDR2: SGHKS and YYEKEE (reference sequence). Trimming took 3 bases from V and 9 from J, leaving 13 bases between them. This CDR3 comprises 14 residues.

V gene TRBV9 combines with J gene TRBJ2-1; D possibly corresponds to TRBD1 (6 bases). Trimming left V 0 bases short and J 8 bases short, with 15 bases between. Germline V gene lookup returns CDR1 SGDLS and CDR2 YYNGEE. The CDR3 has 15 residues. The CDR3 sequence is CASSVEGRGADEQFF. The CDR3 region has the DNA TGTGCCAGCAGCGTAGAGGGCAGGGGAGCCGATGAGCAGTTCTTC.

V gene TRBV5-4 combines with J gene TRBJ1-1; the D is unclear. Germline lookup yields CDR1 SGHNT and CDR2 YYREEE (reference sequence). CDR3 size: 14 residues. With 4 bases removed from V and 0 bases from J, the gap between germline ends came to 10 bases. CDR3 coding DNA: TGTGCCAGCAGCCGTAGATCCATGAACACTGAAGCTTTCTTT. This gives the protein CASSRRSMNTEAFF.

The V and J genes are TRBV11-2 and TRBJ2-1; D is unresolved. The CDR3 has 13 residues. Germline V CDR1 and CDR2: SGHAT, FQNNGV. The V end lost 1 base, the J end lost 5 bases, and 6 bases lay between the germline ends. CDR3 protein: CASSLGRNNEQFF. The CDR3, as DNA: TGTGCCAGCAGCTTAGGTCGCAACAATGAGCAGTTCTTC.

This chain uses TRBV9 with TRBJ2-2; D ambiguous. Germline lookup yields CDR1 SGDLS and CDR2 YYNGEE. Trimming took off 3 bases at V and 4 bases at J, with 7 bases between the two ends. The CDR3 is 13 amino acids. This chain's CDR3 is CASSDYPTGELFF. The CDR3 region has the DNA TGTGCCAGCAGCGACTACCCCACCGGGGAGCTGTTTTTT.

The chain employs TRBV6-5 and TRBJ2-5; D might be TRBD1 (5 bases). The V end was cut by 0 bases, the J end by 1 base, with 12 bases between. The CDR3 spans 16 residues. In germline, CDR1 is MNHEY, CDR2 SVGAGI. CDR3 amino acids: CASSYSFTGTQETQYF. CDR3 in DNA: TGTGCCAGCAGTTACTCGTTTACAGGAACCCAAGAGACCCAGTACTTC.

This sequence joins TRBV6-6 and TRBJ2-1; TRBD2 matches 8 bases. Looked up from germline, CDR1 is MNHNY and CDR2 is SVGAGI (reference sequence). CDR3 length: 15 amino acids. Trimming cost V 2 bases and J 5 bases; bases outside gene matches: 5. The CDR3 sequence: CASSYGSGTNNEQFF. Written as DNA, the CDR3 is TGTGCCAGCAGTTACGGTAGCGGGACCAACAATGAGCAGTTCTTC.

The V call is TRBV7-9, the J call TRBJ2-7; a possible D gene is TRBD2 (5 bases). V was trimmed by 1 base and J by 3 bases, leaving 13 bases between them. The CDR3 sequence is 15 residues long. Per the germline V gene, CDR1 is SEHNR and CDR2 is FQNEAQ (reference sequence). The CDR3: CASSLVKAGGYEQYF. CDR3 nucleotide sequence: TGTGCCAGCAGCTTAGTCAAGGCGGGTGGCTACGAGCAGTACTTC.

This clone was detected once. This chain links TRBV4-1 with TRBJ1-2; D is unresolved. V lost 0 bases and J 1 base, leaving 9 bases between the germline ends. From germline, CDR1 is MGHRA and CDR2 YSYEKL. The CDR3 runs 15 residues. The CDR3 nucleotides read TGCGCCAGCAGCCAAGATGGGCGGATTAACTATGGCTACACCTTC. Translation gives CASSQDGRINYGYTF.

The chain has TRBV5-6 and TRBJ2-3; 8 bases are a match to TRBD1. The CDR3 length is 16 residues. The ends lost 0 bases at V and 0 bases at J; junction bases unmatched: 3. Germline V CDR1 and CDR2: SGHDT, YYEEEE. CDR3 protein: CASSLAGGSSTDTQYF. The CDR3 nucleotides are TGTGCCAGCAGCTTGGCAGGGGGCAGCAGCACAGATACGCAGTATTTT.

The chain combines TRBV5-1 with TRBJ2-3; perhaps TRBD2 as D (6 bases). V was pared by 4 bases and J by 3 bases, with 15 bases between. The germline V gene has CDR1 SGHRS and CDR2 YFSETQ. The CDR3 spans 15 residues. The chain's CDR3 is CASSPDPGGTDTQYF. CDR3 DNA: TGCGCCAGCAGCCCCGACCCTGGGGGGACAGATACGCAGTATTTT.

This clone was seen only a few times. This chain connects TRBV4-1 to TRBJ2-5; 13 nucleotides match TRBD2. CDR1 is MGHRA and CDR2 is YSYEKL in the germline V gene. The length of the CDR3 is 16 residues. The J segment lost 3 bases and the V segment lost 2 bases, leaving 3 bases of the junction unmatched. CDR3 DNA sequence: TGCGCCAGCAGCCAACTAGGGACTAGCGGGAAAGAGACCCAGTACTTC. Its translation: CASSQLGTSGKETQYF.

V is TRBV5-5 and J is TRBJ2-7; D ambiguous. Germline CDR1 is SGHKS and CDR2 is YYEKEE (reference sequence). V was cut by 4 bases and J by 2 bases, with 10 bases left in between. The CDR3 extends over 13 amino acids. CDR3 loop: CASSPDGTYEQYF. As DNA, the CDR3 is TGTGCCAGCAGCCCGGACGGAACCTACGAGCAGTACTTC.

This clone has only one observation. The rearrangement joins TRBV5-1 to TRBJ1-1, with 12 bases that match TRBD1. After removal of 0 bases from V and 1 base from J, the junction contained 1 base not matched to a gene. Germline V CDR1 and CDR2: SGHRS, YFSETQ. The CDR3 is 16 residues long. The CDR3, as DNA: TGCGCCAGCAGCTTGGGGGGACAGGGGGCGAACACTGAAGCTTTCTTT. The encoded protein is CASSLGGQGANTEAFF.

This clone was seen more than once but under ten times. The V call is TRBV5-4, the J call TRBJ2-5; no firm D call. V gave up 3 bases and J gave up 5 bases, with 5 bases separating them. The CDR3 is 11 residues long. The germline V gene has CDR1 SGHNT and CDR2 YYREEE (reference sequence). In DNA, the CDR3 is TGTGCCAGCAGCTGGGCGGAGACCCAGTACTTC. This gives the protein CASSWAETQYF. The full variable domain, its missing parts supplied by reference TRBV5-4 and TRBJ2-5, is ETGVTQSPTHLIKTRGQQVTLRCSSQSGHNTVSWYQQALGQGPQFIFQYYREEENGRGNFPPRFSGLQFPNYSSELNVNALELDDSALYLCASSWAETQYFGPGTRLLVL.

This rearrangement joins TRBV5-6 to TRBJ1-1; 10 nucleotides agree with TRBD1. The CDR3 loop spans 14 amino acids. CDR1 SGHDT and CDR2 YYEEEE come from the germline V gene. V was clipped by 5 bases and J by 6 bases; unmatched bases: 7. The CDR3 DNA is TGTGCCAGCAGACGGGACAGGGGTGGATCTGAAGCTTTCTTT. Translating gives CASRRDRGGSEAFF.

The chain is built from TRBV5-1 and TRBJ2-2, with a weak D call TRBD1 (7 bases). The CDR3 is made up of 14 amino acids. Trimming stripped 4 bases from V and 4 bases from J, with 11 bases between. The germline V gene has CDR1 SGHRS and CDR2 YFSETQ. This CDR3 reads CASSRQGGTGELFF. The CDR3, as DNA: TGCGCCAGCAGCCGGCAGGGGGGCACCGGGGAGCTGTTTTTT.

V and J are TRBV7-8 and TRBJ1-2; the D gene is possibly TRBD1 (5 bases). The germline V gene encodes CDR1 SGHVS and CDR2 FQNEAQ. Trimming stripped 1 base from V and 4 bases from J, with 19 bases between. This CDR3 has 17 residues. This CDR3 reads CASSLDPSGGVGYGYTF. Here the CDR3 DNA reads TGTGCCAGCAGCTTAGACCCTTCGGGGGGAGTTGGCTATGGCTACACCTTC.

V usage is TRBV30 and J usage is TRBJ1-2; TRBD1 matches 7 bases. CDR3 length: 13 amino acids. Germline CDR1 GTSNPN, CDR2 SVGIG (reference sequence). The V segment lost 3 bases and the J segment 8 bases; nucleotides outside the gene matches: 9. CDR3 residues: CAWRPTGTGGYTF. Written as DNA, the CDR3 is TGTGCCTGGAGGCCGACAGGGACCGGCGGCTACACCTTC.

This chain links TRBV27 with TRBJ2-5; TRBD1 matches 8 bases. The V gene end was trimmed by 0 bases and the J gene end by 2 bases; junction bases not matched to a gene: 5. The CDR3 contains 16 residues. Germline loops: CDR1 MNHEY, CDR2 SMNVEV (reference sequence). Here the CDR3 reads CASSLSAGGPQETQYF. The CDR3 DNA sequence: TGTGCCAGCAGTTTATCGGCAGGGGGCCCGCAAGAGACCCAGTACTTC.